Below are 14 T cell receptor beta chains sequenced from a single sample in a study of cytomegalovirus exposure and HLA in healthy donors. Amplification used 60 Vbeta primers and 13 Jbeta primers. Some clones are missing from TCRdb's copy, which holds only in-frame ones; the method was immunoSEQ multiplex PCR. Of around 35,000 clones detected, roughly 79% appear once; the ten largest clones hold roughly 8.8%. Sequencing input: PBMCs. The receptors were sampled from a woman in her thirties or forties in good health and CMV-seronegative.

A few counts support this clone. The chain has TRBV21-1 and TRBJ1-5; TRBD1 is taken as the D call from the table, unchecked against the DNA. TRBV21-1 is annotated as a pseudogene. This CDR3 has 15 residues. The CDR3 loop reads CASSYGQVGNQPQHF. CDR3 DNA sequence: TGTGCCAGCAGTTACGGTCAGGTGGGCAATCAGCCCCAGCATTTT.

The rearrangement joins TRBV2 to TRBJ1-3; 10 bases map to TRBD1. Germline V gene sequence: CDR1 SNHLY, CDR2 FYNNEI. V lost 5 bases to trimming and J lost 4 bases; unmatched junction nucleotides: 2. The CDR3 runs 14 residues. CDR3 DNA sequence: TGTGCCAGCAGTAAGGGACAGGGGGGAAACACCATATATTTT. As protein: CASSKGQGGNTIYF.

This clone was seen only a few times. The chain combines TRBV7-2 with TRBJ2-3, with TRBD2 matching 9 bases. The CDR3 is 15 residues long. The germline V gene encodes CDR1 SGHTA and CDR2 FQGNSA. V lost 2 bases to trimming and J lost 5 bases; unmatched junction nucleotides: 5. In DNA, the CDR3 is TGTGCCAGCAGCTTACCTAGCGGGGTTGGAGATACGCAGTATTTT. As protein: CASSLPSGVGDTQYF.

The chain uses TRBV6-1 and TRBJ1-2, with TRBD1 matching over 12 bases. CDR1 is MNHNS, CDR2 SASEGT, per germline. The CDR3 length is 14 residues. The junction had 2 bases not matched to a gene; V was cut back by 3 bases and J by 6 bases. The CDR3 loop reads CASSEGQGADGYTF. CDR3 sequence (DNA): TGTGCCAGCAGTGAGGGACAGGGGGCCGATGGCTACACCTTC.

This clone was recorded once. The chain joins TRBV27 to TRBJ1-3, with a weak D call TRBD1 (6 bases). V lost 5 bases and J 10 bases, leaving 18 bases between the germline ends. Germline V gives CDR1 MNHEY, CDR2 SMNVEV (reference sequence). The CDR3 totals 14 residues. CDR3 coding DNA: TGTGCCAGCAGTCCGCTAGGGACACCACTAACCATATATTTT. Protein product: CASSPLGTPLTIYF.

As for this clone: Other DNA sequences in this specimen translate into the identical CDR3. The chain uses TRBV9 and TRBJ1-2; 9 bases agree with TRBD1. The V gene end was trimmed by 0 bases and the J gene end by 8 bases; junction bases not matched to a gene: 5. Germline CDR1 SGDLS, CDR2 YYNGEE. CDR3 length equals 14 residues. The CDR3 loop reads CASSVGRQGDGYTF. The CDR3 nucleotides read TGTGCCAGCAGCGTAGGGAGACAGGGGGACGGCTACACCTTC.

This clone was picked up a small number of times. The chain carries TRBV4-1 and TRBJ1-1; the match to TRBD1 covers 8 bases. The CDR3 spans 15 residues. Per germline, CDR1 MGHRA and CDR2 YSYEKL. Trimming cost V 1 base and J 6 bases; bases outside gene matches: 7. The CDR3 bases are TGCGCCAGCAGCCAAGTAGGATCCAGGGGGCCTGAAGCTTTCTTT. Translated: CASSQVGSRGPEAFF.

V and J are TRBV5-6 and TRBJ2-1; possible D gene TRBD1, 5 bases. The germline V gene encodes CDR1 SGHDT and CDR2 YYEEEE. Trimming took 2 bases from V and 2 from J, leaving 17 bases between them. The CDR3 consists of 17 residues. The CDR3 sequence: CASSLIRRGGAYNEQFF. DNA of the CDR3: TGTGCCAGCAGCTTAATCCGAAGGGGTGGCGCCTACAATGAGCAGTTCTTC. Full variable domain (missing parts from reference TRBV5-6 and TRBJ2-1): DAGVTQSPTHLIKTRGQQVTLRCSPKSGHDTVSWYQQALGQGPQFIFQYYEEEERQRGNFPDRFSGHQFPNYSSELNVNALLLGDSALYLCASSLIRRGGAYNEQFFGPGTRLTVL.

This rearrangement joins TRBV28 to TRBJ1-2, with D tentatively TRBD1 (6 bases). V shed 1 base and J shed 8 bases, with 8 bases lying between them. This CDR3 is built from 12 residues. The germline V gene encodes CDR1 MDHEN and CDR2 SYDVKM. The CDR3 DNA follows: TGTGCCAGCAGTTTATTTGGGGGCGGCTACACCTTC. Its translation: CASSLFGGGYTF.

This clone was seen only a few times. J is TRBJ2-1 and V is TRBV9; 8 nucleotides line up with TRBD1. The CDR3 has 15 residues. The V gene's germline CDR1 is SGDLS and CDR2 YYNGEE. Germline trimming cut 4 bases from V and 0 bases from J; bases unmatched to any gene: 3. CDR3 sequence (DNA): TGTGCCAGCAGCACACAGGGGGTCTCCTACAATGAGCAGTTCTTC. This encodes CASSTQGVSYNEQFF.

With regard to this clone: Other DNA sequences in the same sample also yield this CDR3. The chain carries TRBV27 and TRBJ2-2, with 10 bases lining up with TRBD2. This CDR3 region has 13 residues. Germline loops: CDR1 MNHEY, CDR2 SMNVEV (reference sequence). V gave up 6 bases and J gave up 6 bases; unmatched junction bases: 1. This CDR3 reads CASRLAGSGELFF. The CDR3 nucleotides are TGTGCCAGCAGACTAGCGGGGTCCGGGGAGCTGTTTTTT.

The genes are TRBV6-1 and TRBJ1-5; D call uncertain. The CDR3 runs to 13 residues. Germline CDR1 reads MNHNS; CDR2 reads SASEGT. The ends were cut back, 7 bases at V and 6 bases at J, with 13 bases in the middle. The CDR3 loop reads CASKSAEVQPQHF. The CDR3 DNA reads as TGTGCCAGCAAATCGGCCGAGGTTCAGCCCCAGCATTTT.

The gene calls are TRBV4-3 and TRBJ2-6; D not resolved. The CDR3 covers 17 residues. V lost 8 bases, J lost 4 bases, and 21 bases lay in between. Germline V gene sequence: CDR1 LGHNA, CDR2 YSLEER. The CDR3 sequence: CASSKARVTPGANVLTF. In nucleotides, the CDR3 is TGCGCCAGCTCTAAGGCACGGGTAACCCCCGGGGCCAACGTCCTGACTTTC.

This chain links TRBV27 with TRBJ2-1, with TRBD1 matching 10 bases. After removal of 5 bases from V and 6 bases from J, the junction contained 10 bases not matched to a gene. The CDR3 length is 16 residues. CDR1 and CDR2 (germline): MNHEY, SMNVEV (reference sequence). The CDR3 protein is CASSQGGQGVFNEQFF. The CDR3 region has the DNA TGTGCCAGCAGTCAAGGCGGACAGGGGGTTTTCAATGAGCAGTTCTTC.